These 30 T cell receptor beta chains share one sample of origin, sequenced in a study of T cell repertoires in cytomegalovirus infection. TCRdb re-analysed the reads in MiXCR, keeping a single row per CDR3 protein. The sample carries about 740,000 distinct CDR3 sequences, approximately 33% recorded once. No antigen has been identified for these receptors. Sequenced material: cultured PBMCs, taken from culture after CMV antigen stimulation. These receptors were obtained from a human donor in good health (CMV status not recorded). Some clones in this sample may be carry-over from other donors' samples.

The V gene is TRBV5-5, the J gene TRBJ2-7; TRBD2 agrees at 10 bases. Unmatched junction bases numbered 11, after V lost 4 bases and J lost 7 bases. The CDR3 covers 15 residues. The germline CDR1 and CDR2 sequences are SGHKS and YYEKEE (reference sequence). CDR3 in DNA: TGTGCCAGCAGCCCCGGTGGTAGCGGGAGGCATGAGCAGTACTTC. It specifies CASSPGGSGRHEQYF.

The CDR3: CASSIPHEKLFF. Here the CDR3 DNA reads TGTGCCAGCAGTATTCCCCATGAAAAACTGTTTTTT. The V call is TRBV5-4, the J call TRBJ1-4; D not certain. Germline CDR1 reads SGHNT; CDR2 reads YYREEE (reference sequence). This CDR3 has 12 amino acids. V dropped 5 bases and J dropped 6 bases, with 8 bases sitting between them.

This clonotype is a singleton in its sample. This rearrangement joins TRBV2 to TRBJ1-2; D not resolved. The CDR3 is 14 residues long. V lost 4 bases, J lost 4 bases, and 13 bases lay in between. In germline, CDR1 is SNHLY, CDR2 FYNNEI. The CDR3 DNA follows: TGTGCCAGCAGTGGCCCCGGCGGCAGCTATGGCTACACCTTC. It translates to CASSGPGGSYGYTF.

This clonotype has at least ten counts. The genes are TRBV6-1 and TRBJ1-2; 8 bases agree with TRBD1. The CDR3 has 14 amino acids. Germline V gene lookup returns CDR1 MNHNS and CDR2 SASEGT. The J segment lost 4 bases and the V segment lost 7 bases, leaving 8 bases of the junction unmatched. The CDR3 region has the DNA TGTGCCAGCACAGGACAGGGAGGTGCCTATGGCTACACCTTC. This translates into CASTGQGGAYGYTF.

This clonotype came up a few times. The genes are TRBV10-3 and TRBJ2-5, with 7 bases lining up with TRBD2. Germline CDR1 and CDR2: ENHRY and SYGVKD. V gave up 6 bases and J gave up 5 bases; unmatched junction bases: 12. The CDR3 is 15 amino acids. The CDR3 bases are TGTGCCATCAGCCCGAGTGGCGGGAGCGGGGAGACCCAGTACTTC. Translating it yields CAISPSGGSGETQYF.

The genes are TRBV12-3 or TRBV12-4 and TRBJ2-1, with 11 bases aligning to TRBD2. There are 15 residues in the CDR3. V shed 3 bases, J shed 8 bases, and the junction held 6 bases outside the gene matches. CDR3 residues: CASSFSGRARDEQFF. The CDR3, as DNA: TGTGCCAGCAGTTTTAGCGGGAGGGCTCGCGATGAGCAGTTCTTC.

At least ten counts were recorded for this clonotype. The rearrangement joins TRBV7-2 to TRBJ2-4, with D possibly matching TRBD2 (5 bases). The length of the CDR3 is 16 residues. The V and J ends lost 1 base and 0 bases respectively, with 10 bases between them. Germline CDR1 is SGHTA and CDR2 is FQGNSA. CDR3 DNA: TGTGCCAGCAGCTTAGGGAGGTTACTAGCCAAAAACATTCAGTACTTC. It encodes CASSLGRLLAKNIQYF.

This clonotype was counted a single time. The chain links TRBV12-5 to TRBJ2-7, with D possibly being TRBD2 (6 bases). The CDR3 sequence is 12 residues long. Germline lookup yields CDR1 LGHNT and CDR2 FRNRAP. V lost 5 bases, J lost 12 bases, and 17 bases lay in between. CDR3 sequence (DNA): TGTGCTAGTGGTCCCGGAGGCCGCGGGACGTACTTC. Amino acids: CASGPGGRGTYF.

The chain has TRBV6-1 and TRBJ2-3, with a possible D match to TRBD1 (6 bases). The CDR3 has 14 residues. V was cut by 6 bases and J by 2 bases, with 12 bases left in between. Germline V gene data show CDR1 as MNHNS and CDR2 as SASEGT. The CDR3 sequence is CASRGTPSTDTQYF. The CDR3 nucleotides are TGTGCCAGCAGAGGGACACCTTCCACAGATACGCAGTATTTT.

This clonotype showed up just a few times. The rearrangement links TRBV7-9 to TRBJ2-7; 12 nucleotides agree with TRBD2. The CDR3 consists of 18 residues. Germline-derived CDR1 and CDR2 are SEHNR and FQNEAQ (reference sequence). Trimming cost V 1 base and J 4 bases; bases outside gene matches: 11. The CDR3 sequence is CASSLGRTSGKIGYEQYF. DNA for the CDR3: TGTGCCAGCAGCTTAGGGCGGACTAGCGGGAAAATTGGGTACGAGCAGTACTTC. Looking up the rest from reference TRBV7-9 and TRBJ2-7 gives the full variable domain: DTGVSQNPRHKITKRGQNVTFRCDPISEHNRLYWYRQTLGQGPEFLTYFQNEAQLEKSRLLSDRFSAERPKGSFSTLEIQRTEQGDSAMYLCASSLGRTSGKIGYEQYFGPGTRLTVT.

The gene calls are TRBV5-6 and TRBJ1-3, with 7 bases identical to TRBD1. The junction had 6 bases not matched to a gene; V was cut back by 2 bases and J by 1 base. Germline V gives CDR1 SGHDT, CDR2 YYEEEE. CDR3 size: 16 residues. Here the CDR3 DNA reads TGTGCCAGCAGCTTCCTGACAGGGAAGTCTGGAAACACCATATATTTT. Residues: CASSFLTGKSGNTIYF.

The chain links TRBV20-1 to TRBJ1-1; no clear D. This CDR3 region has 11 residues. With 7 bases removed from V and 1 base from J, the gap between germline ends came to 7 bases. Germline CDR1 is DFQATT and CDR2 is SNEGSKA (reference sequence). CDR3 nucleotide sequence: TGCAGTGTTTCTGCGAACACTGAAGCTTTCTTT. It translates to CSVSANTEAFF.

The chain is built from TRBV11-2 and TRBJ2-7; D possibly corresponds to TRBD1 (5 bases). The V and J ends lost 3 bases and 2 bases respectively, with 14 bases between them. Germline lookup yields CDR1 SGHAT and CDR2 FQNNGV. The CDR3 length is 15 residues. The CDR3 coding sequence is TGTGCCAGCAGCTTCGGCCCAGGGTGGACCTACGAGCAGTACTTC. Protein product: CASSFGPGWTYEQYF.

The chain combines TRBV20-1 with TRBJ1-3; 9 positions match TRBD1. The J segment lost 4 bases and the V segment lost 6 bases, leaving 10 bases of the junction unmatched. The germline V gene encodes CDR1 DFQATT and CDR2 SNEGSKA (reference sequence). This CDR3 spans 15 amino acids. CDR3: CSARTGVSSGNTIYF. The DNA of the CDR3 is TGCAGTGCGAGGACAGGGGTCTCTTCCGGAAACACCATATATTTT.

The J gene is TRBJ2-3, the V gene TRBV12-3 or TRBV12-4; weak D call: TRBD2 (5 bases). The V end was cut by 3 bases, the J end by 0 bases, with 10 bases between. The CDR3 runs 15 residues. The CDR3 region has the DNA TGTGCCAGCAGTTTTAGGCGGGCTAGCACAGATACGCAGTATTTT. Translated: CASSFRRASTDTQYF.

The chain uses TRBV4-3 and TRBJ2-7; 7 nucleotides agree with TRBD1. Germline V gene data show CDR1 as LGHNA and CDR2 as YSLEER. The length of the CDR3 is 20 residues. The junction had 19 bases not matched to a gene; V was cut back by 0 bases and J by 2 bases. Here the CDR3 DNA reads TGCGCCAGCAGCCAAGATCTGATAGCAGGGGGTGATCCCACCACCTACGAGCAGTACTTC. It yields the protein CASSQDLIAGGDPTTYEQYF.

This clonotype appeared a single time. The chain uses TRBV12-3 or TRBV12-4 and TRBJ1-5, with D possibly being TRBD1 (6 bases). V gave up 3 bases and J gave up 0 bases, with 9 bases separating them. The CDR3 runs to 15 residues. The CDR3 coding sequence is TGTGCCAGCAGTTTGAAACAGGGTAGCAATCAGCCCCAGCATTTT. Amino acids: CASSLKQGSNQPQHF.

This clonotype has more than one count but fewer than ten. The genes are TRBV5-4 and TRBJ2-7; possibly TRBD2 for D (5 bases). Trimming shortened V by 0 bases and J by 2 bases, and 18 bases separated the two germline ends. Per the germline V gene, CDR1 is SGHNT and CDR2 is YYREEE (reference sequence). The CDR3 runs 17 residues. CDR3 protein: CASSLGGGGLITYEQYF. The CDR3, as DNA: TGTGCCAGCAGCTTGGGAGGAGGAGGACTCATCACCTACGAGCAGTACTTC. The whole variable domain, remainder taken from reference TRBV5-4 and TRBJ2-7, is ETGVTQSPTHLIKTRGQQVTLRCSSQSGHNTVSWYQQALGQGPQFIFQYYREEENGRGNFPPRFSGLQFPNYSSELNVNALELDDSALYLCASSLGGGGLITYEQYFGPGTRLTVT.

This clonotype was seen more than once but under ten times. The chain links TRBV6-1 to TRBJ2-4; the D is unclear. This CDR3 has 13 amino acids. The germline V and J ends were trimmed by 11 bases and 0 bases, with 11 bases remaining between them. Germline values: CDR1 MNHNS, CDR2 SASEGT. CDR3 bases: TGTGCCTCTCGCCCGTTAGCCAAAAACATTCAGTACTTC. This codes for CASRPLAKNIQYF.

The chain links TRBV6-1 to TRBJ2-7, with D tentatively TRBD1 (6 bases). This CDR3 has 13 residues. The ends were cut back, 8 bases at V and 5 bases at J, with 16 bases in the middle. Germline lookup yields CDR1 MNHNS and CDR2 SASEGT. CDR3 region: CASGVQGKDEQYF. CDR3 nucleotides: TGTGCCAGCGGCGTGCAGGGGAAGGACGAGCAGTACTTC.

The rearrangement links TRBV7-9 to TRBJ1-6, with 7 bases aligning to TRBD1. Germline loops: CDR1 SEHNR, CDR2 FQNEAQ (reference sequence). The V and J ends lost 5 bases and 14 bases, in that order; junction bases with no gene match: 24. This CDR3 spans 18 amino acids. The DNA for the CDR3 is TGTGCCAGCAGCCCTGACAGGGTTCGGAGACCTCGCTTTTCGGCCCTCCACTTT. Translating gives CASSPDRVRRPRFSALHF.

The rearrangement joins TRBV4-1 to TRBJ2-7; TRBD2 matches at 10 bases. The J segment lost 1 base and the V segment lost 1 base, leaving 7 bases of the junction unmatched. This CDR3 has 17 amino acids. The germline V gene encodes CDR1 MGHRA and CDR2 YSYEKL. The CDR3 coding sequence is TGCGCCAGCAGCCAAGTAGCAGCGGGGGGGGGTTCCTACGAGCAGTACTTC. It is translated as CASSQVAAGGGSYEQYF.

The genes are TRBV3-1 and TRBJ2-1; 9 bases fit TRBD2. V lost 3 bases to trimming and J lost 9 bases; unmatched junction nucleotides: 21. Germline values: CDR1 LGHDT, CDR2 YNNKEL (reference sequence). The CDR3 runs to 19 residues. This CDR3 is CASSHKRLEAGGPVGEQFF. The DNA for the CDR3 is TGTGCCAGCAGCCATAAACGCCTAGAGGCGGGAGGGCCCGTAGGTGAGCAGTTCTTC.

This chain joins TRBV7-9 and TRBJ1-4; TRBD1 aligns across 9 bases. The CDR3 loop spans 19 amino acids. Germline loops: CDR1 SEHNR, CDR2 FQNEAQ (reference sequence). The trim removed 4 bases at V and 1 base at J, leaving 13 bases unmatched. The CDR3 spells CASSSNKDRGVGTNEKLFF. The DNA for the CDR3 is TGTGCCAGCAGCTCCAACAAAGACAGGGGGGTTGGAACTAATGAAAAACTGTTTTTT. The variable domain in full, with the rest retrieved from reference TRBV7-9 and TRBJ1-4, is DTGVSQNPRHKITKRGQNVTFRCDPISEHNRLYWYRQTLGQGPEFLTYFQNEAQLEKSRLLSDRFSAERPKGSFSTLEIQRTEQGDSAMYLCASSSNKDRGVGTNEKLFFGSGTQLSVL.

This clonotype was observed a few times. This chain connects TRBV7-2 to TRBJ1-4, with D perhaps TRBD1 (5 bases). Germline V gene data show CDR1 as SGHTA and CDR2 as FQGNSA. The CDR3 extends over 18 amino acids. The V end lost 5 bases, the J end lost 0 bases, and 19 bases lay between the germline ends. CDR3 region: CASSLLGGVYATNEKLFF. Here the CDR3 DNA reads TGTGCCAGCAGCCTCCTTGGAGGGGTCTATGCAACTAATGAAAAACTGTTTTTT.

There are a few counts of this clonotype. The chain carries TRBV27 and TRBJ2-7; 8 bases map to TRBD2. The CDR3 has 15 amino acids. Germline lookup yields CDR1 MNHEY and CDR2 SMNVEV (reference sequence). V lost 5 bases, J lost 4 bases, and 10 bases stayed unmatched. In nucleotides, the CDR3 is TGTGCCAGCAGTATCGACGGGAGGGCCCCTTACGAGCAGTACTTC. It is translated as CASSIDGRAPYEQYF.

The V call is TRBV20-1, the J call TRBJ1-1; unclear D gene. Germline V lookup: CDR1 DFQATT, CDR2 SNEGSKA (reference sequence). The CDR3 has 12 amino acids. The ends were cut back, 5 bases at V and 4 bases at J, with 11 bases in the middle. DNA of the CDR3: TGCAGTGCTCGGACCGCGGGCACTGAAGCTTTCTTT. Its translation is CSARTAGTEAFF.

This clonotype has just a few counts. CDR3 sequence reads: CASNLRQGTRDNEQFF. CDR3 in DNA: TGTGCCAGCAACTTAAGACAGGGGACCAGGGACAATGAGCAGTTCTTC. The chain is built from TRBV6-1 and TRBJ2-1; TRBD1 aligns across 8 bases. CDR1 and CDR2 (germline): MNHNS, SASEGT. J gave up 5 bases and V 7 bases, and 13 bases lay outside the gene matches. The CDR3 runs to 16 residues.

This clonotype has ten or more counts. This chain joins TRBV7-2 and TRBJ2-1; tentative D call: TRBD1 (6 bases). This CDR3 has 15 amino acids. Germline V gene lookup returns CDR1 SGHTA and CDR2 FQGNSA. The V end lost 8 bases, the J end lost 6 bases, and 20 bases lay between the germline ends. Here the CDR3 reads CASLPEGERSNEQFF. In DNA, the CDR3 is TGTGCCAGCTTACCCGAGGGGGAGAGGTCCAATGAGCAGTTCTTC.

This clonotype was picked up many times. This chain links TRBV7-8 with TRBJ2-3; 8 positions match TRBD2. V was pared by 1 base and J by 2 bases, with 8 bases of the junction left unmatched. The germline CDR1 and CDR2 sequences are SGHVS and FQNEAQ. This CDR3 comprises 17 residues. The CDR3 region is CASSLERGGRITDTQYF. The CDR3, as DNA: TGTGCCAGCAGCTTAGAACGGGGGGGACGTATCACAGATACGCAGTATTTT.